These 19 T cell receptor beta chains were sequenced from one sample in a study of spatial heterogeneity in lung cancer. Time point reported: sample taken at primary tumor resection. Whole RNA came from tumor, nontumor lung or frozen PBMC and was sequenced without being sorted. TCRdb reprocessed the 5' RACE reads with MiXCR, giving one entry per CDR3 protein. The sample includes roughly 3,500 distinct CDR3 sequences, over 25% of them seen just once. The material was PBMCs, obtained at surgery. All receptors come from a female donor with early-stage non-small cell lung cancer.

For this clonotype: This beta chain is off target for a library built for alpha chains, so its abundance means little. The chain couples TRBV19 to TRBJ2-1; 13 nucleotides align to TRBD2. The J segment lost 7 bases and the V segment lost 6 bases, leaving 12 bases of the junction unmatched. Germline CDR1 and CDR2: LNHDA and SQIVND (reference sequence). CDR3 length: 17 residues. This chain's CDR3 is CASSPNVGLAGENEQFF. In DNA, the CDR3 is TGTGCCAGTAGCCCCAACGTCGGACTAGCGGGAGAGAATGAGCAGTTCTTC.

This clonotype was picked up a small number of times. This beta chain is off target for a library built for alpha chains, so its abundance means little. The chain links TRBV30 to TRBJ2-5, with 7 bases that match TRBD2. This CDR3 region has 14 residues. V shed 0 bases, J shed 4 bases, and the junction held 5 bases outside the gene matches. Germline V gene sequence: CDR1 GTSNPN, CDR2 SVGIG (reference sequence). For the CDR3, the DNA is TGTGCCTGGAGTGTCGGCGGGAGTGGAGAGACCCAGTACTTC. Protein product: CAWSVGGSGETQYF.

Details on this clonotype: This beta chain is a stray sequence in a library constructed for alpha chains; its clone size is not meaningful. The chain employs TRBV29-1 and TRBJ2-3; possible D gene TRBD1, 5 bases. The CDR3 length is 13 residues. CDR1 and CDR2 (germline): SQVTM, ANQGSEA. Deletions cut 7 bases from V and 3 bases from J, with 14 bases between. As DNA, the CDR3 is TGCAGCGGGGGCTGGCGCGGAACAGATACGCAGTATTTT. Translating gives CSGGWRGTDTQYF.

There are a few counts of this clonotype. This beta chain appears as a stray read in a library generated for alpha chains; its size is not informative. The chain links TRBV7-8 to TRBJ2-3; 7 nucleotides line up with TRBD1. The CDR3 extends over 16 amino acids. Germline CDR1 SGHVS, CDR2 FQNEAQ. The V and J ends lost 5 bases and 8 bases, in that order; junction bases with no gene match: 16. CDR3 amino acids: CASSEHRGPASATQYF. The CDR3 DNA sequence: TGTGCCAGCAGCGAACACAGGGGCCCAGCCTCCGCTACGCAGTATTTT.

Details on this clonotype: This beta chain lies outside the target of a library built for alpha chains; its clone size means little. The rearrangement links TRBV12-3 or TRBV12-4 to TRBJ2-3; TRBD1 is a possible D gene (5 bases). This CDR3 region has 12 residues. The V gene lost 5 bases and the J gene lost 4 bases, with 7 bases spanning the gap. CDR3 nucleotides: TGTGCCAGCAGTAGGGGCTCAGATACGCAGTATTTT. Translating gives CASSRGSDTQYF.

This clonotype is medium-sized in the sample. For a library built for alpha chains, this beta chain is a stray read; little rests on its size. The rearrangement uses TRBV20-1 and TRBJ2-5, with TRBD2 matching over 7 bases. The CDR3 sequence is 15 residues long. The V gene's germline CDR1 is DFQATT and CDR2 SNEGSKA (reference sequence). V lost 5 bases, J lost 3 bases, and 12 bases stayed unmatched. The CDR3 reads CSARNRGEPKETQYF. DNA of the CDR3: TGCAGTGCTCGAAACCGGGGGGAGCCAAAAGAGACCCAGTACTTC.

This clonotype is categorized as medium-sized (0.01 to 0.1%). This beta chain lies outside the target of a library built for alpha chains; its clone size means little. The chain couples TRBV7-3 to TRBJ2-7; D is perhaps TRBD2 (6 bases). This CDR3 has 15 residues. V was pared by 2 bases and J by 1 base, with 12 bases between. Per germline, CDR1 SGHTA and CDR2 FQGTGA. DNA for the CDR3: TGTGCCAGCAGCTTAGGCCCAGGAGGGTCCTACGAGCAGTACTTC. Amino acids: CASSLGPGGSYEQYF.

This clonotype was counted only a few times. The library was built for alpha chains, so this beta chain is an off-target read and its size means little. The J gene is TRBJ2-5, the V gene TRBV4-2; possibly TRBD1 or TRBD2 for D (5 bases each). This CDR3 is built from 15 residues. Trimming removed 1 base at V and 4 bases at J, with 13 bases between. CDR1 is LGHNA and CDR2 is YNFKEQ in the germline V gene. CDR3 region: CASSQVRAGTETQYF. The CDR3, as DNA: TGTGCCAGCAGCCAAGTCCGGGCAGGGACAGAGACCCAGTACTTC.

In the case of this clonotype: This beta chain slipped into a library made for alpha chains as a stray read, so its size is not meaningful. The CDR3 reads CTSSHSSGSGYEQYF. CDR3 coding DNA: TGCACCAGCAGCCATTCGAGCGGGAGTGGGTACGAGCAGTACTTC. This chain uses TRBV1 with TRBJ2-7; the DNA was not compared with TRBD2, the D call given in the table. TRBV1 is described as a pseudogene. The CDR3 loop spans 15 amino acids.

In the case of this clonotype: Found in a library prepared for alpha chains, this beta chain is an off-target read, and its abundance has little meaning. J is TRBJ1-1 and V is TRBV7-9; D remains ambiguous. The V and J ends lost 3 bases and 1 base respectively, with 6 bases between them. The CDR3 is 13 residues long. Germline CDR1 and CDR2: SEHNR and FQNEAQ (reference sequence). CDR3 sequence: CASSFQENTEAFF. The CDR3 DNA reads TGTGCCAGCAGCTTTCAGGAGAACACTGAAGCTTTCTTT. Full variable domain (remainder filled in from reference TRBV7-9 and TRBJ1-1): DTGVSQNPRHKITKRGQNVTFRCDPISEHNRLYWYRQTLGQGPEFLTYFQNEAQLEKSRLLSDRFSAERPKGSFSTLEIQRTEQGDSAMYLCASSFQENTEAFFGQGTRLTVV.

As for this clonotype: At one end the junction does not follow the germline gene, possibly because of a read error. For a library built for alpha chains, this beta chain is a stray read; little rests on its size. The gene calls are TRBV27 and TRBJ2-7; D tentatively fits TRBD1 or TRBD2 (5 bases each). Germline V CDR1 and CDR2: MNHEY, SMNVEV (reference sequence). The CDR3 runs 12 residues. In DNA form, the CDR3 reads TGTGCCAGCAGGACCCGGGGCGCTAAAGCGTTCTTC. This translates into CASRTRGAKAFF.

A remark on this clonotype: With the library built for alpha chains, this beta chain is off target and its frequency is not meaningful. The chain joins TRBV23-1 to TRBJ2-1, with a tentative D call TRBD1 (6 bases). TRBV23-1 is recorded as an ORF, its role being uncertain. The V end lost 5 bases, the J end lost 0 bases, and 23 bases lay between the germline ends. This CDR3 is 19 amino acids long. In DNA form, the CDR3 reads TGCGCCAGCAGTTTCTATGCCGAAAGGAGGACAGTCTCCTACAATGAGCAGTTCTTC. Its protein product is CASSFYAERRTVSYNEQFF.

This clonotype was seen a few times. The library was prepared for alpha chains; this beta chain is a stray read, so its frequency means little. The V and J genes are TRBV24-1 and TRBJ2-2; no clear D. V shed 3 bases and J shed 2 bases, with 6 bases lying between them. The CDR3 spans 14 residues. Germline V gene data show CDR1 as KGHDR and CDR2 as SFDVKD. The CDR3 is CATSDRQNTGELFF. The CDR3 DNA follows: TGTGCCACCAGTGATAGACAAAACACCGGGGAGCTGTTTTTT.

In regard to this clonotype: With the library built for alpha chains, this beta chain is off target and its frequency is not meaningful. The genes are TRBV2 and TRBJ2-2; D call uncertain. Germline values: CDR1 SNHLY, CDR2 FYNNEI. The CDR3 runs to 13 residues. Trimming pared 7 bases from V and 4 bases from J, leaving 10 bases between. CDR3 sequence reads: CASTRLSTGELFF. In DNA form, the CDR3 reads TGTGCCAGCACGCGACTCTCCACCGGGGAGCTGTTTTTT. The whole variable domain, filled in from reference TRBV2 and TRBJ2-2, reads EPEVTQTPSHQVTQMGQEVILRCVPISNHLYFYWYRQILGQKVEFLVSFYNNEISEKSEIFDDQFSVERPDGSNFTLKIRSTKLEDSAMYFCASTRLSTGELFFGEGSRLTVL.

By frequency in the sample, this clonotype is medium-sized. This beta chain came through as a stray read in a library set up for alpha chains, and its size says little. V is TRBV5-6 and J is TRBJ2-3; 8 nucleotides line up with TRBD1. The CDR3 has 17 amino acids. Germline trimming cut 1 base from V and 0 bases from J; bases unmatched to any gene: 7. The germline V gene encodes CDR1 SGHDT and CDR2 YYEEEE. The DNA of the CDR3 is TGTGCCAGCAGCTTGCAGCGCAGGACAGGGAGCACAGATACGCAGTATTTT. It translates to CASSLQRRTGSTDTQYF.

On this clonotype: Found in a library prepared for alpha chains, this beta chain is an off-target read, and its abundance has little meaning. This chain joins TRBV28 and TRBJ2-2; D is possibly TRBD1 (5 bases). The germline gives CDR1 MDHEN, CDR2 SYDVKM. Trimming stripped 2 bases from V and 4 bases from J, with 20 bases between. The CDR3 covers 18 residues. CDR3 loop: CASSLLPARAASTGELFF. DNA of the CDR3: TGTGCCAGCAGTTTACTCCCCGCCAGGGCGGCGAGCACCGGGGAGCTGTTTTTT.

There are a few counts of this clonotype. Little can be read into the size of this beta chain, an off-target read in a library designed for alpha chains. V and J are TRBV10-3 and TRBJ2-4; 8 bases fit TRBD1. V shed 3 bases and J 7 bases; nucleotides not matched to a gene: 14. The CDR3 covers 17 residues. Germline CDR1 and CDR2: ENHRY and SYGVKD. In nucleotides, the CDR3 is TGTGCCATCAGTGATTCGCCTACTCAGGGGGCGGTGAACATTCAGTACTTC. Its protein product is CAISDSPTQGAVNIQYF.

Sample share makes this clonotype large. Since the library was made to target alpha chains, this beta chain is a stray read and its abundance is not meaningful. The rearrangement joins TRBV6-2 or TRBV6-3 to TRBJ2-3; 14 nucleotides agree with TRBD2. J was trimmed by 7 bases and V by 4 bases; bases with no gene match: 7. CDR3 length equals 16 residues. From germline, CDR1 is MNHEY and CDR2 SVGEGT. The chain's CDR3 is CASSSPGLAGVNTQYF. CDR3 in DNA: TGTGCCAGCAGTTCCCCGGGACTAGCGGGAGTGAATACGCAGTATTTT.

Remarks on this clonotype: Found in a library prepared for alpha chains, this beta chain is an off-target read, and its abundance has little meaning. The chain has TRBV20-1 and TRBJ2-1; no definite D call. CDR3 length equals 11 residues. V lost 2 bases and J lost 12, with 11 bases in between. The V gene's germline CDR1 is DFQATT and CDR2 SNEGSKA (reference sequence). Written as DNA, the CDR3 is TGCAGTGCTAGAACCTTCAGTGGGCAGTTCTTC. Translated: CSARTFSGQFF.